One and the same sample provided the 18 T cell receptor beta chains below, sequenced in a study of T-cell reconstitution after alpha-beta-depleted transplantation in children. Unique molecular identifiers tagged the TCRbeta library. TCRdb reprocessed the PCR reads with MiXCR, giving one entry per CDR3 protein. Here the sample spans approximately 210,000 distinct CDR3 sequences, 13% to 15% being singletons. This sample comprised PBMCs from the stem cell graft donor, obtained from the stem cell graft. The receptors come from a human donor who donated a stem cell graft to a child with acute lymphoblastic leukemia.

This clonotype was recorded at least ten times. The chain joins TRBV20-1 to TRBJ2-1; 10 positions match TRBD2. The trim removed 3 bases at V and 5 bases at J, leaving 10 bases unmatched. Germline CDR1 reads DFQATT; CDR2 reads SNEGSKA (reference sequence). This CDR3 has 16 amino acids. CDR3 nucleotides: TGCAGTGCTAGTTCGGCTAGCGGGAGACCGAACAATGAGCAGTTCTTC. Amino acids: CSASSASGRPNNEQFF.

This clonotype occurred many times. The gene calls are TRBV5-1 and TRBJ2-3, with 8 bases matching TRBD2. J gave up 1 base and V 2 bases, and 3 bases lay outside the gene matches. The CDR3 length is 15 residues. Germline CDR1 and CDR2: SGHRS and YFSETQ. The CDR3 region has the DNA TGCGCCAGCAGCTTTACTAGCGGACGCACAGATACGCAGTATTTT. Its translation: CASSFTSGRTDTQYF.

This clonotype is a singleton in its sample. The conserved final phenylalanine or tryptophan is absent from the CDR3, which likely points to a read error. The chain combines TRBV20-1 with TRBJ2-6; D possibly corresponds to TRBD2 (7 bases). V gave up 3 bases and J gave up 0 bases, with 15 bases separating them. Germline V gene lookup returns CDR1 DFQATT and CDR2 SNEGSKA (reference sequence). CDR3 length: 17 residues. Here the CDR3 DNA reads TGCAGTGCTAGGTTGAGGGGGGGGCTCTCTGGGGCCAACGTCCTGACTTTG. Translating gives CSARLRGGLSGANVLTL.

This clonotype has a count of ten or more. The chain links TRBV5-8 to TRBJ2-1, with D uncertain. With 2 bases removed from V and 2 bases from J, the gap between germline ends came to 11 bases. The CDR3 totals 15 residues. CDR1 is SGHTS and CDR2 is YDEGEE in the germline V gene. In DNA form, the CDR3 reads TGTGCCAGCAGCTTAGCGCGGACGGCCTACAATGAGCAGTTCTTC. Protein sequence: CASSLARTAYNEQFF. Drawing the rest from reference TRBV5-8 and TRBJ2-1, the complete variable domain is EAGVTQSPTHLIKTRGQQATLRCSPISGHTSVYWYQQALGLGLQFLLWYDEGEERNRGNFPPRFSGRQFPNYSSELNVNALELEDSALYLCASSLARTAYNEQFFGPGTRLTVL.

The V call is TRBV19, the J call TRBJ1-2, with TRBD1 as a possible D gene (6 bases). The CDR3 consists of 13 residues. Trimming removed 5 bases from V and 6 bases from J, with 13 bases in between. Germline V gene data show CDR1 as LNHDA and CDR2 as SQIVND (reference sequence). CDR3 nucleotide sequence: TGTGCCAGTAGTGAGAGACAGGTCCATGGCTACACCTTC. Translation gives CASSERQVHGYTF.

This clonotype was picked up a small number of times. This chain links TRBV28 with TRBJ1-1, with no clear D. Trimming pared 7 bases from V and 7 bases from J, leaving 13 bases between. Germline V gene sequence: CDR1 MDHEN, CDR2 SYDVKM. The CDR3 contains 12 residues. CDR3 coding DNA: TGTGCCAGCACCCCGCATGTCAGTGAAGCTTTCTTT. It codes for CASTPHVSEAFF. Supplemented by reference TRBV28 and TRBJ1-1, the full variable domain reads DVKVTQSSRYLVKRTGEKVFLECVQDMDHENMFWYRQDPGLGLRLIYFSYDVKMKEKGDIPEGYSVSREKKERFSLILESASTNQTSMYLCASTPHVSEAFFGQGTRLTVV.

In its sample, this clonotype was seen many times. V and J are TRBV5-1 and TRBJ1-4, with a tentative D call TRBD1 (6 bases). Germline values: CDR1 SGHRS, CDR2 YFSETQ. V lost 1 base and J lost 6, with 10 bases in between. This CDR3 has 14 amino acids. Written as DNA, the CDR3 is TGCGCCAGCAGCTTGACAGGGCGGCATGAAAAACTGTTTTTT. Amino acid sequence: CASSLTGRHEKLFF.

The V gene is TRBV5-8, the J gene TRBJ1-3, with D possibly TRBD1 on 6 matching bases. V was shortened by 0 bases and J by 0 bases, with 10 bases between the two germline ends. The germline V gene has CDR1 SGHTS and CDR2 YDEGEE. The CDR3 covers 16 residues. The CDR3 DNA reads as TGTGCCAGCAGCTTGGCGGGGGCTCGCTCTGGAAACACCATATATTTT. It translates to CASSLAGARSGNTIYF.

This clonotype has at least ten counts. J is TRBJ2-2 and V is TRBV5-1, with a possible D match to TRBD2 (6 bases). The CDR3 length is 15 residues. V was pared by 3 bases and J by 4 bases, with 13 bases between. Germline V gives CDR1 SGHRS, CDR2 YFSETQ. The CDR3 sequence is CASSSRLEGTGELFF. The CDR3 nucleotides are TGCGCCAGCAGCTCCCGACTAGAGGGCACCGGGGAGCTGTTTTTT.

This clonotype has more than one count but fewer than ten. The rearrangement uses TRBV5-1 and TRBJ2-2; D is ambiguous. This CDR3 contains 15 residues. The V and J ends lost 0 bases and 1 base respectively, with 7 bases between them. Germline V gene data show CDR1 as SGHRS and CDR2 as YFSETQ. As DNA, the CDR3 is TGCGCCAGCAGCTTGGACAGACAGAACACCGGGGAGCTGTTTTTT. Its translation is CASSLDRQNTGELFF.

This clonotype was counted ten times or more. The chain links TRBV20-1 to TRBJ2-7; 8 bases are a match to TRBD2. Germline assignment: CDR1 DFQATT and CDR2 SNEGSKA (reference sequence). This CDR3 contains 14 residues. J was trimmed by 4 bases and V by 2 bases; bases with no gene match: 7. This CDR3 reads CSARSPSGPYEQYF. CDR3 coding DNA: TGCAGTGCTAGATCTCCTAGCGGGCCGTACGAGCAGTACTTC.

In regard to this clonotype: Sequence at one end of the junction differs from germline and may be a read error. This chain connects TRBV30 to TRBJ2-6, with a tentative D call TRBD2 (6 bases). The CDR3 length is 15 residues. CDR1 and CDR2 from the germline V gene are GTSNPN and SVGIG (reference sequence). CDR3: CARSGGGRGPNVLTF. The DNA of the CDR3 is TGTGCCAGGAGTGGTGGAGGGAGAGGGCCCAACGTCCTGACTTTC.

This clonotype was picked up many times. V and J are TRBV7-8 and TRBJ1-1, with TRBD1 identical over 7 bases. This CDR3 is 16 amino acids long. The germline V gene has CDR1 SGHVS and CDR2 FQNEAQ. Trimming at V came to 6 bases and at J to 3 bases, leaving 13 bases not matched to a gene. The CDR3 DNA sequence: TGTGCCAGCAGTCCAAGCCGGACAGGACAATACACTGAAGCTTTCTTT. This translates into CASSPSRTGQYTEAFF.

This clonotype was seen many times. This chain joins TRBV6-5 and TRBJ2-5, with 10 bases that match TRBD1. J gave up 9 bases and V 4 bases, and 8 bases lay outside the gene matches. The CDR3 has 14 residues. Germline V lookup: CDR1 MNHEY, CDR2 SVGAGI. Here the CDR3 reads CASSLTGGALAQYF. For the CDR3, the DNA is TGTGCCAGCAGTTTGACAGGGGGCGCCTTGGCCCAGTACTTC.

The sample holds many counts of this clonotype. V gene TRBV20-1 combines with J gene TRBJ2-3; 7 bases agree with TRBD1. CDR3 length: 14 residues. J was trimmed by 3 bases and V by 6 bases; bases with no gene match: 9. Germline V gene data show CDR1 as DFQATT and CDR2 as SNEGSKA (reference sequence). The CDR3 DNA follows: TGCAGTGCCCCGATAGGGGGCTTGACAGATACGCAGTATTTT. Translated, it gives CSAPIGGLTDTQYF.

This clonotype was seen ten or more times. The chain recombines TRBV5-1 with TRBJ2-7, with TRBD1 identical over 7 bases. Germline V lookup: CDR1 SGHRS, CDR2 YFSETQ. The CDR3 consists of 12 residues. V gave up 1 base and J gave up 11 bases; unmatched junction bases: 6. The CDR3 region has the DNA TGCGCCAGCAGCTTGTACAGGGGAATTAAGTACTTC. Protein product: CASSLYRGIKYF.

The genes are TRBV10-3 and TRBJ2-1, with TRBD2 matching over 7 bases. This CDR3 spans 14 amino acids. Germline V lookup: CDR1 ENHRY, CDR2 SYGVKD. J was trimmed by 10 bases and V by 2 bases; bases with no gene match: 8. The CDR3 loop is CAISEPREAGEQFF. CDR3 in DNA: TGTGCCATCAGTGAGCCTAGGGAAGCGGGAGAGCAGTTCTTC.

In the case of this clonotype: This sequence may be a read error, since a much larger clone differs from it by one base. No conserved phenylalanine or tryptophan is present at the end of the CDR3, so a read error is the likely explanation. The chain joins TRBV5-1 to TRBJ1-2; D gene uncertain. The CDR3 consists of 12 residues. Per germline, CDR1 SGHRS and CDR2 YFSETQ. V lost 1 base and J lost 1, with 2 bases in between. The CDR3 nucleotides read TGCGCCAGCAGCTTGAATAACTATGGCTACACCTCC. It yields the protein CASSLNNYGYTS.